This TCR beta chain was identified in a study of graft-versus-host responses after intestinal transplantation. Study context: Induction using anti-thymocyte globulin, followed by tacrolimus and steroids for two to four years, was given to all recipients. Study-level findings and limits: High graft-versus-host to host-versus-graft clonal ratios were seen in allografts of patients with graft-donor T cell macrochimerism. With peak circulating GvH clone levels came an association with early post-transplant HvG declines.

Repertoires were generated with immunoSEQ multiplex PCR, while TCRdb's copy carries only in-frame clones and drops some. The profile shows about 9,800 clones, more than 75% of them singletons. This CDR3 region has 15 residues. The V end lost 4 bases, the J end lost 2 bases, and 16 bases lay between the germline ends. Per germline, CDR1 SGHKS and CDR2 YYEKEE (reference sequence). As to this clone: The antigen remains undetermined.

This TCR was sampled from a human patient who received an intestinal transplant, so some T cells may come from the graft donor. The sequencing used PBMCs, collected roughly 44 days after intestinal transplant. The chain recombines TRBV5-5 with TRBJ2-7, with a tentative D call TRBD2 (6 bases). In DNA form, the CDR3 reads TGTGCCAGCAGCCTAGCTCACGGGGGAACCTACGAGCAGTACTTC. It specifies CASSLAHGGTYEQYF.